This is a list of T cell receptor beta chains from one sample in a study of T cell clonotyping in hematopoietic cell transplantation. Assay used: immunoSEQ multiplex PCR; TCRdb lists only in-frame clones, some missing. Of approximately 20,000 clones in the sample, around four fifths were seen once. Sequenced: peripheral blood mononuclear cells. The source of these receptors is a man between 60 and 75 years old in good health. Some clones in this sample may be carry-over from other donors' samples. Each CDR3 is given without its conserved first and last residue.

v_call	j_call	cdr3_aa
TRBV14	TRBJ1-1	ASSQDRRKEAF
TRBV14	TRBJ2-7	ASSPGTSVSEQY
TRBV6-6	TRBJ2-1	ASKVVNEQF
TRBV6-5	TRBJ1-4	ASSYGQFDEKLF
TRBV5-6	TRBJ1-2	ASSWDRELGYGYT
TRBV29-1	TRBJ2-3	SVLKRGTDTQY
TRBV11-2	TRBJ2-1	ASSLDPGGEQF
TRBV7-3	TRBJ2-2	ASSARPGLAGTGELF
TRBV6-5	TRBJ2-7	ASSYAGTGPGRQY
TRBV6-5	TRBJ1-6	ASGDRARSPLH
TRBV30	TRBJ1-2	AWSPGTGGNYGYT
TRBV2	TRBJ1-1	ASRRHLNTEAF
TRBV7-6	TRBJ1-2	ASSLDPAKGYT
TRBV11-3	TRBJ2-5	ASSPGGQETQY
TRBV5-1	TRBJ1-1	ASGSEWATEAF
TRBV7-8	TRBJ1-5	ASSFRLDQPQH
TRBV14	TRBJ1-2	ASSQGRTAGYT
TRBV6-6	TRBJ2-5	ASWRGGMGETQY
TRBV6-4	TRBJ2-2	ASSEGGDAGELF
TRBV28	TRBJ2-7	ASSFPLGEQY
TRBV7-9	TRBJ2-7	ASSSPTRGSEQY
TRBV9	TRBJ1-1	ASSTGTGGGTEAF
TRBV7-6	TRBJ2-7	ASSPNGFEQY
TRBV9	TRBJ2-1	ASSVAVSAGNEQF
TRBV7-2	TRBJ2-4	ASSLQGTVSHGDIQY
TRBV6-1	TRBJ2-5	ASSGSSGQETQY
TRBV11-2	TRBJ2-7	ASSLLQVEQY
TRBV25-1	TRBJ1-4	ASSEFAGGNEKLF
TRBV19	TRBJ1-5	ASSLQGGNQPQH
TRBV30	TRBJ1-3	AWSTGEGNTIY
TRBV6-5	TRBJ2-7	ASRTGQGKDEQY
TRBV6-1	TRBJ2-5	ASSEVGRQETQY
TRBV5-6	TRBJ2-7	ASSSGTLEQY
TRBV5-4	TRBJ2-4	ASSPGLAGASRNIQY
TRBV2	TRBJ2-7	ASSLNRGNEQY
TRBV7-2	TRBJ2-7	ASSLQGETTYEQY
TRBV6-5	TRBJ2-7	ASGGTTYEQY
TRBV6-6	TRBJ1-5	ASSYSGGQSAQPQH
TRBV28	TRBJ2-1	ASISSGSGRNEQF
TRBV6-5	TRBJ1-1	ASRPQQGNTEAF
TRBV5-6	TRBJ1-2	ASSTVLYGYT
TRBV19	TRBJ1-1	ASSTDSLNTEAF
TRBV6-6	TRBJ1-1	ASSYQDEAF
TRBV7-7	TRBJ2-2	ASSPRTGNTGELF